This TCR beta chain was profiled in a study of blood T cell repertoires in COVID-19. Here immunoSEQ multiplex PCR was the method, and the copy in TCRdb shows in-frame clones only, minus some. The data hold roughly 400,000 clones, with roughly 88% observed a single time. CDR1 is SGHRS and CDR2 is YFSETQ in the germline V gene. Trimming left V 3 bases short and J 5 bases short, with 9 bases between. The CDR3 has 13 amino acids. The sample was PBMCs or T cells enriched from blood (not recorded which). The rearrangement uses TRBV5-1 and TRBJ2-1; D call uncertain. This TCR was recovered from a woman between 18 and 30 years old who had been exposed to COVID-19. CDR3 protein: CASSSESHNEQFF. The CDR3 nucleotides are TGCGCCAGCAGCTCTGAGTCCCACAATGAGCAGTTCTTC.